A single TCR delta chain is shown here with its context. This could be a read error, since a much larger clone is one nucleotide away. The same CDR3 can be traced to other DNA sequences in this sample. The data were taken from a study of γδ T cells in repeated Plasmodium falciparum infection. Study summary: Donors were malaria-exposed Malian children or age- and gender-matched Australian children.

TCRdb re-analyzed the multiplex PCR reads via CATT. The sample yields around 86,000 delta-chain clones, around 1.4% seen once. The sequence was collected from a pool of human donors (malaria-infected and uninfected, not separated). The sequenced material came from gamma-delta T cells from blood.

CDR3 sequence: CALGERMNRGANGPLIF. In DNA, the CDR3 is TGCGCTCTTGGGGAACGGATGAATAGAGGGGCAAACGGACCCCTGATCTTT. The V and J genes are TRDV1 and TRDJ4; D could derive from TRDD1 or TRDD3 (5 bases each). This CDR3 has 17 residues. Looked up from germline, CDR1 is TSWWSYY and CDR2 is QGS.